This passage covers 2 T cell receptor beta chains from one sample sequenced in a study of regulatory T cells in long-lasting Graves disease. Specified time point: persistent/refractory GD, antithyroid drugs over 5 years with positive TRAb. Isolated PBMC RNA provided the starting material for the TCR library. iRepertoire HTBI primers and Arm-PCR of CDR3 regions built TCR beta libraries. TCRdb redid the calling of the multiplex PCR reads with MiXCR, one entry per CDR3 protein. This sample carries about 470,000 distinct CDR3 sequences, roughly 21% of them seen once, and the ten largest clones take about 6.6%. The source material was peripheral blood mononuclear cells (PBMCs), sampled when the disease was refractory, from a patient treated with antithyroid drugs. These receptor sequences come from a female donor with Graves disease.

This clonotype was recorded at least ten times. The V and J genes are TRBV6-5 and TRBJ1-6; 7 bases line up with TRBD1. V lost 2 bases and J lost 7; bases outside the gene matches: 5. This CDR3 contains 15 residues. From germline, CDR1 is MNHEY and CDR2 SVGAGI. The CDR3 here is CASSYDGTANSPLHF. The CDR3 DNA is TGTGCCAGCAGTTACGACGGGACAGCAAATTCACCCCTCCACTTT.

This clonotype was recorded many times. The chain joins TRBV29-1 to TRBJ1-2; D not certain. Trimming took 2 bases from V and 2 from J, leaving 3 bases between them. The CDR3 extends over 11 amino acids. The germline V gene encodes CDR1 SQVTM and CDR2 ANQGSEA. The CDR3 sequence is CSVEQNYGYTF. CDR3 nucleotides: TGCAGCGTTGAACAGAACTATGGCTACACCTTC.